The present TCR beta chain was sequenced within a study of cytomegalovirus exposure and HLA in healthy donors. This CDR3 comprises 14 residues. V was trimmed by 5 bases and J by 12 bases, leaving 20 bases between them. Germline V gene data show CDR1 as SGHRS and CDR2 as YFSETQ. PCR amplification relied on 60 Vbeta primers (plus 13 Jbeta primers). Profiled with immunoSEQ multiplex PCR; TCRdb holds only in-frame clones, not every one. This sample has 90,000 to 110,000 clones; approximately 14% occur once, and the top ten carry more than 0.65%. The sample holds a few counts of this clone. The sample comprised PBMCs. The TCR originated in a female donor in good health and CMV-seronegative. The genes are TRBV5-1 and TRBJ1-4, with D perhaps TRBD1 (6 bases). This chain's CDR3 is CASSWAGGGEELFF. In DNA, the CDR3 is TGCGCCAGCAGTTGGGCCGGGGGGGGCGAGGAACTGTTTTTT.